The 7 T cell receptor beta chains below all came from one sample that was sequenced in a study of blood T cell repertoires in COVID-19. TCRdb's copy holds only in-frame clones and misses some; the assay was immunoSEQ multiplex PCR. The repertoire holds around 150,000 clones, with around 80% as singletons. Input material: PBMCs or T cells enriched from blood (not recorded which). The origin of the receptors is a man aged 45-65 years who had recovered from COVID-19.

The chain uses TRBV5-1 and TRBJ2-3, with 9 bases aligning to TRBD2. Germline V CDR1 and CDR2: SGHRS, YFSETQ. The CDR3 is made up of 16 amino acids. V shed 0 bases and J 4 bases; nucleotides not matched to a gene: 6. CDR3 loop: CASSLAGGGAADTQYF. CDR3 bases: TGCGCCAGCAGCTTGGCTGGCGGGGGGGCAGCAGATACGCAGTATTTT.

The V and J genes are TRBV11-3 and TRBJ2-2; the D is unclear. Germline loops: CDR1 SGHNT, CDR2 YENEEA. This CDR3 spans 15 amino acids. Trimming removed 1 base from V and 6 bases from J, with 12 bases in between. CDR3 sequence reads: CASSLGPQRSGELFF. Written as DNA, the CDR3 is TGTGCCAGCAGCTTAGGACCCCAGAGGTCCGGGGAGCTGTTTTTT.

The chain uses TRBV3-1 (or the pseudogene TRBV3-2) and TRBJ2-5, with 13 nucleotides matching TRBD2. The length of the CDR3 is 16 residues. Germline V lookup: CDR1 LGHDT, CDR2 YNNKEL (reference sequence). The ends lost 0 bases at V and 3 bases at J; junction bases unmatched: 1. CDR3 DNA sequence: TGTGCCAGCAGCCAAGAAGGACTAGCGGGGGAAGAGACCCAGTACTTC. Translating it yields CASSQEGLAGEETQYF.

This chain joins TRBV9 and TRBJ2-1, with 8 bases aligning to TRBD2. The junction had 6 bases not matched to a gene; V was cut back by 0 bases and J by 10 bases. The CDR3 totals 14 residues. Germline V gene lookup returns CDR1 SGDLS and CDR2 YYNGEE. CDR3 bases: TGTGCCAGCAGCGTAGACGGGGGGGCCTGGGAGCAGTTCTTC. This encodes CASSVDGGAWEQFF.

This chain joins TRBV29-1 and TRBJ1-5, with 8 bases matching TRBD1. Germline V CDR1 and CDR2: SQVTM, ANQGSEA. CDR3 length: 17 amino acids. V lost 4 bases to trimming and J lost 0 bases; unmatched junction nucleotides: 11. For the CDR3, the DNA is TGCAGCGTTGTCGAGGACAGGGCTAGCCTTAGCAATCAGCCCCAGCATTTT. This codes for CSVVEDRASLSNQPQHF.

The V and J genes are TRBV13 and TRBJ2-3; D perhaps matches TRBD1 (6 bases). CDR1 and CDR2 from the germline V gene are PRHDT and FYEKMQ (reference sequence). V was shortened by 5 bases and J by 3 bases, with 18 bases between the two germline ends. This CDR3 has 16 amino acids. The CDR3 loop reads CASSARQERRTDTQYF. Here the CDR3 DNA reads TGTGCCAGCAGCGCCCGACAGGAGCGACGAACAGATACGCAGTATTTT.

The rearrangement uses TRBV6-1 and TRBJ1-3; no firm D call. The CDR3 runs to 15 residues. V was clipped by 0 bases and J by 4 bases, with 10 bases between them. Germline CDR1 reads MNHNS; CDR2 reads SASEGT. The CDR3 DNA follows: TGTGCCAGCAGTGAAGCGGAGGGAGGGGGAAACACCATATATTTT. Protein: CASSEAEGGGNTIYF.